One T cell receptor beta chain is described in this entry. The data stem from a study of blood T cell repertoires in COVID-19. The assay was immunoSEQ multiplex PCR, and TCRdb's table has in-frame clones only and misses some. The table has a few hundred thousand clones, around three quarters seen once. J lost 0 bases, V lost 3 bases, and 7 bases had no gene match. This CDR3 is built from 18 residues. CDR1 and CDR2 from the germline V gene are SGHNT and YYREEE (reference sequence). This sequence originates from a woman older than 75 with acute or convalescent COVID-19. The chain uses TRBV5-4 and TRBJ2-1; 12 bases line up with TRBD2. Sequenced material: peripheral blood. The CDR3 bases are TGTGCCAGCAGCTGGGGGACTAGCGGGCCGAGCTCCTACAATGAGCAGTTCTTC. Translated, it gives CASSWGTSGPSSYNEQFF. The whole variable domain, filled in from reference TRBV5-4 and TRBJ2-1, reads ETGVTQSPTHLIKTRGQQVTLRCSSQSGHNTVSWYQQALGQGPQFIFQYYREEENGRGNFPPRFSGLQFPNYSSELNVNALELDDSALYLCASSWGTSGPSSYNEQFFGPGTRLTVL.